The 8 T cell receptor beta chains in this list originate from one sample, sequenced in a study of CD8 T cells in Susac syndrome. RNA in amounts of about 0.45 to 1 ug was reverse transcribed with random hexamers. TCRdb reprocessed the immunoSEQ multiplex PCR reads with MiXCR, giving one entry per CDR3 protein. The repertoire consists of around 140,000 distinct CDR3 sequences, with over 80% occurring once and the leading ten covering around 0.51%. Sequencing input: CD8+ T cells from PBMCs. The receptors originated from a human donor with multiple sclerosis.

The rearrangement links TRBV19 to TRBJ1-5; tentatively, D is TRBD1 (5 bases). CDR1 LNHDA and CDR2 SQIVND come from the germline V gene (reference sequence). The CDR3 contains 14 residues. Trimming shortened V by 3 bases and J by 2 bases, and 8 bases separated the two germline ends. CDR3 nucleotide sequence: TGTGCCAGTAGTATCCGGGACGGCAATCAGCCCCAGCATTTT. It is translated as CASSIRDGNQPQHF.

This chain uses TRBV6-1 with TRBJ2-1, with D hard to call. The V end lost 2 bases, the J end lost 7 bases, and 9 bases lay between the germline ends. Germline values: CDR1 MNHNS, CDR2 SASEGT. CDR3 length: 13 residues. The DNA of the CDR3 is TGTGCCAGCAGTGAATTTGGGGTGAATGAGCAGTTCTTC. Its protein is CASSEFGVNEQFF.

The chain employs TRBV27 and TRBJ2-1; 9 nucleotides match TRBD2. CDR3 length: 13 residues. With 2 bases clipped from V and 12 bases from J, the junction kept 5 bases outside the gene matches. Per the germline V gene, CDR1 is MNHEY and CDR2 is SMNVEV (reference sequence). In DNA form, the CDR3 reads TGTGCCAGCAGTTTAGGCGGGGGGGCGCCGCAGTTCTTC. Translation gives CASSLGGGAPQFF.

J is TRBJ2-1 and V is TRBV7-9, with TRBD2 identical over 10 bases. The CDR3 is 17 amino acids. The ends lost 3 bases at V and 3 bases at J; junction bases unmatched: 8. CDR1 and CDR2 (germline): SEHNR, FQNEAQ (reference sequence). The CDR3 is CASSFSSGGLLYNEQFF. The CDR3 DNA reads as TGTGCCAGCAGCTTCTCTAGCGGGGGCCTCCTCTACAATGAGCAGTTCTTC.

As for this clonotype: One junction end does not reproduce the germline sequence, and a read error may be involved. V gene TRBV6-2 or TRBV6-3 combines with J gene TRBJ1-1, with 8 bases lining up with TRBD1. The CDR3 has 16 residues. The germline CDR1 and CDR2 sequences are MNHEY and SVGEGT. CDR3 sequence (DNA): TGTGCCAGCAGTTACTTTGGACAGGGCGGCAACACTGAAGTTTTCTTT. Its translation: CASSYFGQGGNTEVFF.

The genes are TRBV11-1 and TRBJ2-1; D gene uncertain. Germline-derived CDR1 and CDR2 are SGHAT and FQDESV (reference sequence). Trimming took 8 bases from V and 0 from J, leaving 8 bases between them. The CDR3 runs 13 residues. The CDR3 DNA is TGTGCCAGCCTGGGCAACTCCTACAATGAGCAGTTCTTC. Amino acids: CASLGNSYNEQFF.

The V call is TRBV30, the J call TRBJ2-7, with a weak D call TRBD2 (6 bases). The CDR3 consists of 15 residues. With 4 bases removed from V and 2 bases from J, the gap between germline ends came to 18 bases. CDR1 GTSNPN and CDR2 SVGIG come from the germline V gene (reference sequence). The CDR3 nucleotides read TGTGCCTGGACGTGGGCCGACGCGGGGCCCTACGAGCAGTACTTC. Encoded protein: CAWTWADAGPYEQYF.

This clonotype was recorded once. The chain has TRBV4-1 and TRBJ1-6, with unresolved D. V lost 4 bases and J lost 8, with 12 bases in between. Germline V gene data show CDR1 as MGHRA and CDR2 as YSYEKL. This CDR3 is 14 amino acids long. This CDR3 reads CASSPRQQHSPLHF. CDR3 coding DNA: TGCGCCAGCAGCCCCCGGCAACAACATTCACCCCTCCACTTT.